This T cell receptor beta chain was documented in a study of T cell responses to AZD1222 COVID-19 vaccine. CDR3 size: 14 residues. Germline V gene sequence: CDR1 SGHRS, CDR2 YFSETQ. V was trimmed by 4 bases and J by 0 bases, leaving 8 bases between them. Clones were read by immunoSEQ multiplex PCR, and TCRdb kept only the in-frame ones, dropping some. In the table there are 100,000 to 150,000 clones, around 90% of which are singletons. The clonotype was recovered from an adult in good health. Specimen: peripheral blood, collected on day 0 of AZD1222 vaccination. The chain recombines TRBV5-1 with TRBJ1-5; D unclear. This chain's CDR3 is CASSPDGSNQPQHF. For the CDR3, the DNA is TGCGCCAGCAGCCCGGACGGTAGCAATCAGCCCCAGCATTTT.